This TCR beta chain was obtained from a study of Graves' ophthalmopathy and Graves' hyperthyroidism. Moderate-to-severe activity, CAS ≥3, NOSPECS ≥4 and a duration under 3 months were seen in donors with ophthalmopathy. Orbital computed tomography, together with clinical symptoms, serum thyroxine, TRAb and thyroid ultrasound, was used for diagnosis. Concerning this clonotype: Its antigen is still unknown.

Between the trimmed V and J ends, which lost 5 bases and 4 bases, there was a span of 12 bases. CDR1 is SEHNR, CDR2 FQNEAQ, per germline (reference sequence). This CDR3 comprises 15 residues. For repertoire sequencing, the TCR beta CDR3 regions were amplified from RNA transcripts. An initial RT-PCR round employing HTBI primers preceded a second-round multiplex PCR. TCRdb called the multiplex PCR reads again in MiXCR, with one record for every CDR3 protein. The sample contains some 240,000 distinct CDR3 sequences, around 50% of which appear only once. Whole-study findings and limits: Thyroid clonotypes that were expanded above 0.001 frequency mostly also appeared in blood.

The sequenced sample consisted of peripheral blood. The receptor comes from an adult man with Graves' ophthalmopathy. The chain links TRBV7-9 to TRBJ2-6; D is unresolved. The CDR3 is CASSPQMAGANVLTF. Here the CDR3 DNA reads TGTGCCAGCAGCCCACAAATGGCAGGGGCCAACGTCCTGACTTTC.